A single sample gave rise to the 11 T cell receptor beta chains below, sequenced in a study of sequential checkpoint blockade in melanoma. The treatment here: randomized to nivolumab then ipilimumab (arm A) or the reverse (arm B). Measured with immunoSEQ multiplex PCR; TCRdb has only the in-frame clones, and not every one. The sample holds 23,000 or so clones, 65% to 75% seen once. The source was CD8+ T cells sorted from blood (inferred from file names), collected from a patient given nivolumab and ipilimumab in sequence. These receptors all stem from a human donor with melanoma.

This clone has only a few counts. This rearrangement joins TRBV7-9 to TRBJ1-3; TRBD1 matches 10 bases. Germline CDR1 is SEHNR and CDR2 is FQNEAQ (reference sequence). V lost 6 bases, J lost 0 bases, and 8 bases stayed unmatched. CDR3 length equals 17 residues. The CDR3 coding sequence is TGTGCCAGCAGTGCCCCGGGACAGGGGTCCTCTGGAAACACCATATATTTT. It encodes CASSAPGQGSSGNTIYF. The variable domain in full, with the rest retrieved from reference TRBV7-9 and TRBJ1-3, is DTGVSQNPRHKITKRGQNVTFRCDPISEHNRLYWYRQTLGQGPEFLTYFQNEAQLEKSRLLSDRFSAERPKGSFSTLEIQRTEQGDSAMYLCASSAPGQGSSGNTIYFGEGSWLTVV.

This clone was picked up a small number of times. This chain uses TRBV7-8 with TRBJ1-4; D perhaps matches TRBD1 (5 bases). CDR1 and CDR2 (germline): SGHVS, FQNEAQ. V was clipped by 2 bases and J by 8 bases, with 12 bases between them. This CDR3 has 14 amino acids. In DNA form, the CDR3 reads TGTGCCAGCAGCTTATCCAGGGTGGGCGAAAAACTGTTTTTT. It codes for CASSLSRVGEKLFF. The whole variable domain, filled in from reference TRBV7-8 and TRBJ1-4, reads GAGVSQSPRYKVAKRGQDVALRCDPISGHVSLFWYQQALGQGPEFLTYFQNEAQLDKSGLPSDRFFAERPEGSVSTLKIQRTQQEDSAVYLCASSLSRVGEKLFFGSGTQLSVL.

In nucleotides, the CDR3 is TGTGCCAGCAGCCCGGGGGGCCATGAGCAGTTCTTC. Amino acids: CASSPGGHEQFF. This chain uses TRBV5-3 with TRBJ2-1, with D possibly matching TRBD2 (7 bases). TRBV5-3 is recorded as an ORF, its role being uncertain. Between the trimmed V and J ends, which lost 8 bases and 8 bases, there was a span of 14 bases. The CDR3 is 12 residues long.

This chain connects TRBV4-2 to TRBJ2-3, with D perhaps TRBD2 (7 bases). V was shortened by 1 base and J by 1 base, with 9 bases between the two germline ends. CDR1 is LGHNA and CDR2 is YNFKEQ in the germline V gene. The CDR3 sequence is 15 residues long. CDR3 in amino acids: CASSQVGGGTDTQYF. CDR3 in DNA: TGTGCCAGCAGCCAAGTAGGGGGGGGCACAGATACGCAGTATTTT.

The rearrangement uses TRBV9 and TRBJ1-2; D gene uncertain. Germline V gene data show CDR1 as SGDLS and CDR2 as YYNGEE. The length of the CDR3 is 13 residues. Trimming took off 0 bases at V and 6 bases at J, with 9 bases between the two ends. For the CDR3, the DNA is TGTGCCAGCAGCGTAGTAGGAGGGAATGGCTACACCTTC. Its translation is CASSVVGGNGYTF.

As regards this clone: The DNA is omitted, as the CDR3 cannot be located on it reliably, and the CDR3 follows TCRdb's listing. This sample also contains other DNA sequences that code for the same CDR3. V is TRBV28 and J is TRBJ2-3; the table gives TRBD1 as D, unverified against the DNA. From germline, CDR1 is MDHEN and CDR2 SYDVKM. The CDR3 is made up of 14 amino acids, end residues included. CDR3 sequence reads: CASSFLAGTDTQYF.

The table lists this clone with a count of one. A read error may produce the germline difference seen at one junction end. The chain couples TRBV5-3 to TRBJ2-1; no clear D. TRBV5-3 is marked as an open reading frame, function uncertain. There are 14 residues in the CDR3. The CDR3 DNA is TGTGCCAGAAGCTTGCCAGCGAGGTGGCGTGGCGTTGTCTTC. As protein: CARSLPARWRGVVF.

This clone has only a few counts. The chain is built from TRBV19 and TRBJ2-5; 10 bases map to TRBD2. Per the germline V gene, CDR1 is LNHDA and CDR2 is SQIVND (reference sequence). The V and J ends lost 4 bases and 5 bases, in that order; junction bases with no gene match: 4. The CDR3 loop spans 14 amino acids. The CDR3 reads CASSTLAGEETQYF. The CDR3 DNA sequence: TGTGCCAGTAGTACCCTAGCGGGGGAGGAGACCCAGTACTTC.

The chain recombines TRBV11-2 with TRBJ2-5; 7 bases match TRBD1. J gave up 7 bases and V 4 bases, and 9 bases lay outside the gene matches. This CDR3 is 14 amino acids long. The germline CDR1 and CDR2 sequences are SGHAT and FQNNGV. CDR3 nucleotides: TGTGCCAGCAGCTGGGTGGGTCCAGGGGGGACCCAGTACTTC. This sequence encodes CASSWVGPGGTQYF.

CDR3 sequence: CASSIRGSLGNTEAFF. Here the CDR3 DNA reads TGTGCCAGTAGTATCCGGGGGAGTCTCGGGAACACTGAAGCTTTCTTT. This chain links TRBV19 with TRBJ1-1; a weak D match, TRBD1 (5 bases). Per germline, CDR1 LNHDA and CDR2 SQIVND (reference sequence). Trimming pared 3 bases from V and 1 base from J, leaving 15 bases between. The length of the CDR3 is 16 residues.

This clone was detected only a few times. The J gene is TRBJ1-2, the V gene TRBV4-1; no firm D call. This CDR3 comprises 16 residues. Germline V lookup: CDR1 MGHRA, CDR2 YSYEKL. Trimming shortened V by 0 bases and J by 6 bases, and 17 bases separated the two germline ends. The CDR3 is CASSQDGRAVSNGYTF. Here the CDR3 DNA reads TGCGCCAGCAGCCAAGATGGCCGTGCGGTCTCGAATGGCTACACCTTC.